A selection of T cell receptor beta chains follows, all from one sample in a study of CD8+ T cells in alopecia areata. Method: immunoSEQ multiplex PCR; TCRdb's copy keeps in-frame clones and lacks some. The data hold roughly 100,000 clones, with 45% to 60% observed a single time. Sequenced material: CD4+ T cells sorted from blood. The receptors derive from a human donor in good health. Each CDR3 is given with its conserved first and last residue. A D gene is named only where the DNA matches it firmly. Size tells how often a clone was seen (once, few, many) or the class of an expanded clone, and some rows leave it out.

d_gene,v_gene,j_gene,abundance,CDR3aa,CDR3nt
.,TRBV27,TRBJ2-6,.,CATARWEGANVLTF,TGTGCCACCGCCCGCTGGGAAGGGGCCAACGTCCTGACTTTC
TRBD1,TRBV5-1,TRBJ2-7,few,CASSHDRGPKANEQYF,TGCGCCAGCAGCCATGACAGGGGCCCTAAGGCGAACGAGCAGTACTTC
.,TRBV30,TRBJ2-7,.,CAWSRVAEQYF,TGTGCCTGGAGTAGGGTAGCCGAGCAGTACTTC
.,TRBV6-1,TRBJ2-5,many,CASSDSSQTQYF,TGTGCCAGCAGTGACTCATCGCAGACCCAGTACTTC
TRBD2,TRBV29-1,TRBJ2-5,.,CSVDGGAPQETQYF,TGCAGCGTTGACGGGGGGGCGCCACAAGAGACCCAGTACTTC
.,TRBV15,TRBJ1-1,.,CATSRRGNTEAFF,TGTGCCACCAGCAGGCGGGGTAACACTGAAGCTTTCTTT
TRBD2,TRBV5-1,TRBJ2-5,.,CASSLVSGGRNQETQYF,TGCGCCAGCAGCTTGGTGAGCGGGGGTCGAAACCAAGAGACCCAGTACTTC
.,TRBV5-6,TRBJ2-1,.,CASSLLGANEQFF,TGTGCCAGCAGCTTGCTTGGGGCGAATGAGCAGTTCTTC
.,TRBV4-1,TRBJ1-2,.,CASSQSTGSYGYTF,TGCGCCAGCAGCCAATCCACAGGGTCCTATGGCTACACCTTC
.,TRBV11-2,TRBJ1-6,.,CASSLDRGSSYNSPLHF,TGTGCCAGCAGCTTAGATCGTGGGAGCTCCTATAATTCACCCCTCCACTTT
TRBD1,TRBV27,TRBJ2-7,few,CASSPRSLGQGFEQYF,TGTGCCAGCAGTCCCCGATCATTGGGACAGGGATTCGAGCAGTACTTC
.,TRBV29-1,TRBJ1-1,once,CSVSGFNTEAFF,TGCAGCGTTTCGGGTTTTAACACTGAAGCTTTCTTT
TRBD1,TRBV29-1,TRBJ2-7,few,CSVEAGTGGYEQYF,TGCAGCGTTGAAGCCGGGACAGGAGGATACGAGCAGTACTTC
.,TRBV27,TRBJ2-3,.,CASSLDTGRDTQYF,TGTGCCAGCAGTTTAGACACAGGGCGAGATACGCAGTATTTT
.,TRBV7-2,TRBJ2-2,few,CASTGTLVNTGELFF,TGTGCCAGCACCGGGACTCTAGTGAACACCGGGGAGCTGTTTTTT
.,TRBV25-1,TRBJ1-2,few,CASSESGVYGYTF,TGTGCCAGCAGTGAATCGGGGGTCTATGGCTACACCTTC
TRBD1,TRBV28,TRBJ1-4,few,CASSAQGQLDEKLFF,TGTGCCAGCAGTGCACAGGGACAGCTTGACGAAAAACTGTTTTTT
.,TRBV7-9,TRBJ2-6,few,CASSRTGSGANVLTF,TGTGCCAGCAGCCGAACAGGCTCTGGGGCCAACGTCCTGACTTTC
TRBD2,TRBV30,TRBJ2-5,.,CAWTSGAGYQETQYF,TGTGCCTGGACTAGCGGGGCAGGGTACCAAGAGACCCAGTACTTC
.,TRBV28,TRBJ1-1,.,CASTLRGSGSDTEAFF,TGTGCCAGCACCCTACGGGGGTCGGGGTCGGACACTGAAGCTTTCTTT
.,TRBV28,TRBJ1-2,.,CASSPGSNYGYTF,TGTGCCAGCAGTCCCGGGTCGAACTATGGCTACACCTTC
.,TRBV19,TRBJ1-5,.,CASSLTVGQPQHF,TGTGCCAGTAGCCTGACGGTGGGGCAGCCCCAGCATTTT
TRBD1,TRBV29-1,TRBJ2-3,.,CSVARDSSDTQYF,TGCAGCGTTGCTCGGGACAGCTCAGATACGCAGTATTTT
TRBD2,TRBV29-1,TRBJ2-3,few,CSVEYLAGVTDTQYF,TGCAGCGTTGAATACCTAGCGGGGGTAACAGATACGCAGTATTTT
.,TRBV25-1,TRBJ1-4,few,CASSVGTGATNEKLFF,TGTGCCAGCAGTGTCGGGACGGGAGCAACTAATGAAAAACTGTTTTTT
TRBD1,TRBV30,TRBJ1-1,.,CAWAPGQLNTEAFF,TGTGCCTGGGCCCCGGGACAGTTGAACACTGAAGCTTTCTTT
.,TRBV7-9,TRBJ1-4,.,CASSLWAGATNEKLFF,TGTGCCAGCAGCTTATGGGCTGGTGCAACTAATGAAAAACTGTTTTTT
.,TRBV11-2,TRBJ1-5,.,CASSLQGLDQPQHF,TGTGCCAGCAGCCTACAGGGATTAGATCAGCCCCAGCATTTT